What follows are 19 T cell receptor beta chains derived from one specimen sequenced in a study of identical twins. Using its own MiXCR run on the 5' RACE reads, TCRdb lists one record per CDR3 protein. Of approximately 1.8 million distinct CDR3 sequences detected, about 30% appear once; the ten largest clones hold more than 0.25%. Sequenced: cord blood. All receptors come from a newborn girl in good health.

The table lists this clonotype with a few counts. The chain joins TRBV20-1 to TRBJ2-5, with D perhaps TRBD2 (7 bases). CDR1 is DFQATT, CDR2 SNEGSKA, per germline (reference sequence). CDR3 size: 14 residues. Trimming removed 3 bases at V and 2 bases at J, with 13 bases between. Written as DNA, the CDR3 is TGCAGTGCTAGCAAGGGGGGGCAGCAAGAGACCCAGTACTTC. This gives the protein CSASKGGQQETQYF.

This clonotype was detected a few times. The chain employs TRBV5-1 and TRBJ2-3, with a tentative D call TRBD1 (6 bases). CDR3 size: 15 residues. V lost 7 bases, J lost 8 bases, and 23 bases lay in between. CDR1 and CDR2 (germline): SGHRS, YFSETQ. The CDR3 DNA reads TGCGCCAGCGCCGGACAGACAACAACGGGTAGTACGCAGTATTTT. Translating gives CASAGQTTTGSTQYF. The complete variable domain, with remaining parts taken from reference TRBV5-1 and TRBJ2-3, reads KAGVTQTPRYLIKTRGQQVTLSCSPISGHRSVSWYQQTPGQGLQFLFEYFSETQRNKGNFPGRFSGRQFSNSRSEMNVSTLELGDSALYLCASAGQTTTGSTQYFGPGTRLTVL.

The chain combines TRBV20-1 with TRBJ2-4; 15 nucleotides match TRBD2. V lost 5 bases to trimming and J lost 0 bases; unmatched junction nucleotides: 8. Germline V gives CDR1 DFQATT, CDR2 SNEGSKA (reference sequence). CDR3 length equals 18 residues. In nucleotides, the CDR3 is TGCAGTGCTCGTCCCCGGACTAGCGGGAGGGTAGCCAAAAACATTCAGTACTTC. Protein product: CSARPRTSGRVAKNIQYF.

J is TRBJ2-3 and V is TRBV21-1; TRBD1 was called by the table and not checked on the DNA. TRBV21-1 is labeled a pseudogene. The CDR3 runs 15 residues. The chain's CDR3 is CASSKEGGDTDAQYF. The CDR3 DNA is TGTGCCAGCAGCAAAGAAGGGGGAGACACAGATGCGCAGTATTTT.

A note on this clonotype: One end of the junction fails to match germline, which may point to a read error. The rearrangement joins TRBV7-7 to TRBJ2-5, with D unclear. CDR1 and CDR2 (germline): SSHAT, FNYEAQ (reference sequence). There are 14 residues in the CDR3. CDR3 sequence: CASSPSRVEETQYF. The CDR3 coding sequence is TGTGCTAGCAGCCCCTCCCGTGTGGAAGAGACCCAGTACTTC.

V usage is TRBV25-1 and J usage is TRBJ2-2; D call uncertain. CDR3 size: 18 residues. V was shortened by 0 bases and J by 3 bases, with 17 bases between the two germline ends. Germline CDR1 is MGHDK and CDR2 is SYGVNS. This CDR3 is CASSEYPPRGPDTGELFF. Here the CDR3 DNA reads TGTGCCAGCAGTGAATATCCCCCTCGTGGACCAGACACCGGGGAGCTGTTTTTT. The entire variable domain, with the rest obtained from reference TRBV25-1 and TRBJ2-2, is as follows: EADIYQTPRYLVIGTGKKITLECSQTMGHDKMYWYQQDPGMELHLIHYSYGVNSTEKGDLSSESTVSRIRTEHFPLTLESARPSHTSQYLCASSEYPPRGPDTGELFFGEGSRLTVL.

This clonotype was found a few times. This chain uses TRBV10-1 with TRBJ2-1; D may be TRBD1 (6 bases). This CDR3 comprises 13 residues. Looked up from germline, CDR1 is WNHNN and CDR2 is SYGVQD (reference sequence). V gave up 3 bases and J gave up 9 bases, with 12 bases separating them. The DNA for the CDR3 is TGCGCCAGCAGTGATGCAGGCAGGGGTGAGCAGTTCTTC. Protein: CASSDAGRGEQFF.

This clonotype has just one count. This sequence joins TRBV20-1 and TRBJ1-2; D remains ambiguous. Trimming took 5 bases from V and 2 from J, leaving 12 bases between them. CDR3 length: 13 residues. Germline CDR1 is DFQATT and CDR2 is SNEGSKA (reference sequence). This CDR3 is CSAEGRRNYGYTF. As DNA, the CDR3 is TGCAGTGCTGAGGGAAGACGGAACTATGGCTACACCTTC.

This clonotype was seen a few times. This chain connects TRBV5-1 to TRBJ2-3, with 9 bases lining up with TRBD2. This CDR3 comprises 16 residues. Germline loops: CDR1 SGHRS, CDR2 YFSETQ. V shed 0 bases and J 5 bases; nucleotides not matched to a gene: 7. CDR3 DNA sequence: TGCGCCAGCAGCTTGGAGCGCGGGAGGGCCGTAGATACGCAGTATTTT. It is translated as CASSLERGRAVDTQYF.

Concerning this clonotype itself: One junction end does not reproduce the germline sequence, and a read error may be involved. The rearrangement links TRBV6-1 to TRBJ2-4; 8 positions match TRBD2. CDR3 length: 15 residues. From germline, CDR1 is MNHNS and CDR2 SASEGT. The CDR3 bases are TGTGCTAGCACACGGGCTAGCGGGGCCAAAAACATTCAGTACTTC. Its translation is CASTRASGAKNIQYF.

The chain uses TRBV12-3 or TRBV12-4 and TRBJ1-1; D ambiguous. This CDR3 comprises 10 residues. Trimming left V 3 bases short and J 10 bases short, with 6 bases between. The DNA of the CDR3 is TGTGCCAGCAGTTTGGGTAGAGCTTTCTTT. Its protein product is CASSLGRAFF.

This clonotype was found once. The rearrangement uses TRBV14 and TRBJ2-5, with D hard to call. Deletions cut 3 bases from V and 11 bases from J, with 16 bases between. The V gene's germline CDR1 is SGHDN and CDR2 FVKESK. This CDR3 comprises 13 residues. The CDR3 reads CASSHGLHNEQYF. The CDR3 bases are TGTGCCAGCAGCCACGGATTACACAATGAGCAGTACTTC.

The chain joins TRBV29-1 to TRBJ1-4; D is possibly TRBD1 (5 bases). The CDR3 totals 11 residues. Looked up from germline, CDR1 is SQVTM and CDR2 is ANQGSEA. The V end lost 6 bases, the J end lost 5 bases, and 7 bases lay between the germline ends. CDR3 nucleotide sequence: TGCAGCGTCGGGGGGAATGAAAAACTGTTTTTT. Protein sequence: CSVGGNEKLFF.

The V call is TRBV18, the J call TRBJ2-5; D not resolved. The CDR3 contains 13 residues. The V end was cut by 3 bases, the J end by 3 bases, with 8 bases between. From germline, CDR1 is KGHSH and CDR2 LQKENI. The CDR3: CASSPYEKETQYF. CDR3 coding DNA: TGTGCCAGCTCACCCTACGAAAAAGAGACCCAGTACTTC. Complete variable domain (other parts from reference TRBV18 and TRBJ2-5): NAGVMQNPRHLVRRRGQEARLRCSPMKGHSHVYWYRQLPEEGLKFMVYLQKENIIDESGMPKERFSAEFPKEGPSILRIQQVVRGDSAAYFCASSPYEKETQYFGPGTRLLVL.

V gene TRBV14 combines with J gene TRBJ2-5; either TRBD1 or TRBD2 may supply D (5 bases each). Trimming removed 3 bases at V and 4 bases at J, with 15 bases between. This CDR3 contains 15 residues. Per germline, CDR1 SGHDN and CDR2 FVKESK. The DNA of the CDR3 is TGTGCCAGCAGCCACCTCCCAGGGAGCGTAGAGACCCAGTACTTC. Translated: CASSHLPGSVETQYF.

This clonotype showed up many times. The rearrangement links TRBV12-3 or TRBV12-4 to TRBJ2-3; TRBD2 matches at 8 bases. V was pared by 5 bases and J by 4 bases, with 8 bases of the junction left unmatched. This CDR3 is built from 15 residues. CDR3 nucleotides: TGTGCCAGCAGTCCGGGCCGGGGACTAGCAGATACGCAGTATTTT. Translation: CASSPGRGLADTQYF.

This clonotype showed up just a few times. The genes are TRBV20-1 and TRBJ2-7; the D gene is possibly TRBD2 (6 bases). V shed 7 bases and J shed 6 bases, with 19 bases lying between them. The CDR3 is 13 residues long. CDR1 is DFQATT and CDR2 is SNEGSKA in the germline V gene (reference sequence). The CDR3: CSGKGAGRAEQYF. Here the CDR3 DNA reads TGCAGTGGAAAAGGGGCGGGAAGGGCCGAGCAGTACTTC.

This clonotype was recorded a few times. The chain has TRBV2 and TRBJ2-2, with TRBD1 identical over 7 bases. J gave up 5 bases and V 3 bases, and 6 bases lay outside the gene matches. Germline assignment: CDR1 SNHLY and CDR2 FYNNEI. There are 15 residues in the CDR3. CDR3 nucleotide sequence: TGTGCCAGCAGTGACGACAGGGCTCGAACCGGGGAGCTGTTTTTT. It is translated as CASSDDRARTGELFF.

The table lists this clonotype with many counts. The V gene is TRBV25-1, the J gene TRBJ1-1, with D perhaps TRBD1 (5 bases). Germline lookup yields CDR1 MGHDK and CDR2 SYGVNS. With 3 bases removed from V and 3 bases from J, the gap between germline ends came to 5 bases. The CDR3 is made up of 12 amino acids. The chain's CDR3 is CASSDRDTEAFF. CDR3 nucleotides: TGTGCCAGCAGTGACAGGGACACTGAAGCTTTCTTT.